One and the same sample provided the 17 T cell receptor beta chains below, sequenced in a study of blood T cell repertoires in COVID-19 (dated by TCRdb to 2020 to 2021). The library was generated by the immunoSEQ multiplex PCR assay. TCRdb holds this immuneACCESS table with in-frame rearrangements only. Some clones are missing; in checked studies, unresolved V genes explain under half, and the rest has no known cause. This sample lists 410,000 or so clones; about 89% were detected once. About 1.6% of the sample goes to the ten largest clones. The sample taken for sequencing was peripheral blood. These receptors were taken from a woman aged 40-49 years with COVID-19, enrolled during active disease.

This chain uses TRBV5-4 with TRBJ1-6; no clear D. The V and J ends lost 5 bases and 13 bases respectively, with 16 bases between them. The length of the CDR3 is 13 residues. Germline-derived CDR1 and CDR2 are SGHNT and YYREEE (reference sequence). This CDR3 is CASSSPDGVPLHF. DNA of the CDR3: TGTGCCAGCAGTTCACCTGACGGGGTCCCCCTCCACTTT.

The rearrangement links TRBV19 to TRBJ2-1; 8 nucleotides match TRBD1. The V gene's germline CDR1 is LNHDA and CDR2 SQIVND (reference sequence). There are 17 residues in the CDR3. With 5 bases clipped from V and 6 bases from J, the junction kept 15 bases outside the gene matches. The chain's CDR3 is CASSPTPGQERSNEQFF. The CDR3, as DNA: TGTGCCAGTAGTCCTACTCCGGGACAGGAACGGAGCAATGAGCAGTTCTTC.

This clone was counted between two and nine times. The chain recombines TRBV5-1 with TRBJ2-7; tentative D call: TRBD2 (5 bases). This CDR3 comprises 12 residues. Germline lookup yields CDR1 SGHRS and CDR2 YFSETQ. Trimming removed 7 bases at V and 2 bases at J, with 10 bases between. The DNA of the CDR3 is TGCGCCAGCCGTGAGGGAACCTACGAGCAGTACTTC. It codes for CASREGTYEQYF.

V and J are TRBV30 and TRBJ2-5; no clear D. Germline loops: CDR1 GTSNPN, CDR2 SVGIG (reference sequence). Trimming took off 0 bases at V and 5 bases at J, with 19 bases between the two ends. This CDR3 is built from 16 residues. The CDR3 loop is CAWSVVVRGVGETQYF. The CDR3 coding sequence is TGTGCCTGGAGTGTGGTGGTTAGAGGAGTTGGGGAGACCCAGTACTTC.

Notes on this clone: One junction end does not reproduce the germline sequence, and a read error may be involved. The CDR3 loop is CATSVRVSYEQYF. DNA of the CDR3: TGTGCCACCAGTGTCCGGGTTTCCTACGAGCAGTACTTC. The rearrangement joins TRBV6-6 to TRBJ2-7; D is unresolved. CDR1 is MNHNY and CDR2 is SVGAGI in the germline V gene (reference sequence). The CDR3 runs to 13 residues.

As DNA, the CDR3 is TGTGCCTGGAGAGGACAGGCCTACAATGAGCAGTTCTTC. Protein sequence: CAWRGQAYNEQFF. V usage is TRBV30 and J usage is TRBJ2-1, with 7 bases aligning to TRBD1. The germline CDR1 and CDR2 sequences are GTSNPN and SVGIG (reference sequence). CDR3 length equals 13 residues. The V gene end was trimmed by 3 bases and the J gene end by 2 bases; junction bases not matched to a gene: 1.

The V and J genes are TRBV7-9 and TRBJ1-6; 7 bases agree with TRBD1. This CDR3 comprises 17 residues. Germline-derived CDR1 and CDR2 are SEHNR and FQNEAQ (reference sequence). With 5 bases clipped from V and 0 bases from J, the junction kept 7 bases outside the gene matches. CDR3 residues: CASSVGTASSYNSPLHF. The CDR3 DNA follows: TGTGCCAGCAGCGTGGGGACAGCGAGCTCCTATAATTCACCCCTCCACTTT.

The chain recombines TRBV6-6 with TRBJ1-6, with TRBD1 identical over 7 bases. The ends lost 6 bases at V and 0 bases at J; junction bases unmatched: 5. Germline V gives CDR1 MNHNY, CDR2 SVGAGI (reference sequence). The CDR3 is 16 residues long. CDR3 coding DNA: TGTGCCAGCAGCCCGGGACAGAGCTCCTATAATTCACCCCTCCACTTT. It specifies CASSPGQSSYNSPLHF.

The chain links TRBV19 to TRBJ2-3, with TRBD2 matching over 9 bases. Germline CDR1 reads LNHDA; CDR2 reads SQIVND (reference sequence). Unmatched junction bases numbered 2, after V lost 1 base and J lost 6 bases. The CDR3 has 14 amino acids. For the CDR3, the DNA is TGTGCCAGTAGTATAGGCGGGGGGGCCGATACGCAGTATTTT. This codes for CASSIGGGADTQYF.

V gene TRBV5-1 combines with J gene TRBJ1-5; D not certain. Per the germline V gene, CDR1 is SGHRS and CDR2 is YFSETQ. V dropped 8 bases and J dropped 5 bases, with 11 bases sitting between them. This CDR3 has 12 residues. CDR3 sequence reads: CASRDGDQPQHF. CDR3 sequence (DNA): TGCGCCAGTCGCGACGGGGATCAGCCCCAGCATTTT.

The chain uses TRBV5-6 and TRBJ1-5, with D possibly being TRBD1 (6 bases). CDR3 length: 16 amino acids. Trimming removed 0 bases from V and 2 bases from J, with 12 bases in between. CDR1 is SGHDT and CDR2 is YYEEEE in the germline V gene. Written as DNA, the CDR3 is TGTGCCAGCAGCTTGGCCTTGTCAGGGGGCAATCAGCCCCAGCATTTT. Its protein product is CASSLALSGGNQPQHF.

This clone has only one observation. The gene calls are TRBV28 and TRBJ2-3; D is possibly TRBD2 (5 bases). The CDR3 runs to 15 residues. The germline gives CDR1 MDHEN, CDR2 SYDVKM. V lost 5 bases and J 0 bases, leaving 12 bases between the germline ends. Here the CDR3 DNA reads TGTGCCAGCAGTGAGGACTCTACTAGCACAGATACGCAGTATTTT. Translating gives CASSEDSTSTDTQYF. Full variable domain (outside the CDR3, taken from reference TRBV28 and TRBJ2-3): DVKVTQSSRYLVKRTGEKVFLECVQDMDHENMFWYRQDPGLGLRLIYFSYDVKMKEKGDIPEGYSVSREKKERFSLILESASTNQTSMYLCASSEDSTSTDTQYFGPGTRLTVL.

This clone has a single count. This sample includes further DNA sequences coding for the same CDR3. DNA for the CDR3: TGTGCCAGCAGTTTAAGGGGCCCCTATGGCTACACCTTC. Its protein is CASSLRGPYGYTF. J is TRBJ1-2 and V is TRBV12-3 or TRBV12-4; the D gene is possibly TRBD1 (5 bases). This CDR3 spans 13 amino acids. Trimming cost V 2 bases and J 4 bases, with 8 bases left between them.

This chain uses TRBV6-6 with TRBJ1-1; 8 bases map to TRBD1. Trimming took 6 bases from V and 11 from J; bases not matched to a gene: 5. CDR3 length: 11 amino acids. Germline V CDR1 and CDR2: MNHNY, SVGAGI (reference sequence). The CDR3 spells CASSLDRGAFF. In DNA, the CDR3 is TGTGCCAGCAGCCTCGACAGGGGTGCTTTCTTT.

V usage is TRBV5-8 and J usage is TRBJ1-2; maybe TRBD1 (6 bases). The CDR3 consists of 14 residues. Trimming took off 3 bases at V and 7 bases at J, with 16 bases between the two ends. Germline CDR1 reads SGHTS; CDR2 reads YDEGEE. The CDR3 is CASSSSSGAFGYTF. DNA for the CDR3: TGTGCCAGCAGCTCCAGCTCAGGGGCGTTTGGCTACACCTTC.

The chain carries TRBV10-3 and TRBJ2-5; D may be TRBD1 (6 bases). This CDR3 comprises 15 residues. The germline V gene encodes CDR1 ENHRY and CDR2 SYGVKD. V gave up 2 bases and J gave up 5 bases, with 15 bases separating them. CDR3 bases: TGTGCCATCAGTGAGACCACTGGGGGACATGAGACCCAGTACTTC. Protein product: CAISETTGGHETQYF.

The chain uses TRBV24-1 and TRBJ1-1; tentatively, D is TRBD1 (5 bases). Looked up from germline, CDR1 is KGHDR and CDR2 is SFDVKD. The CDR3 length is 14 residues. V gave up 5 bases and J gave up 5 bases, with 14 bases separating them. CDR3 residues: CATSGRGFGTEAFF. In DNA, the CDR3 is TGTGCCACCAGTGGGAGGGGTTTTGGGACTGAAGCTTTCTTT.